A selection of T cell receptor beta chains follows, all from one sample in a study of T cell responses to AZD1222 COVID-19 vaccine. Measured with immunoSEQ multiplex PCR; TCRdb has only the in-frame clones, and not every one. The sample has 85,000 to 120,000 clones; approximately 84% are singletons. The material was peripheral blood, obtained on day 0 of AZD1222 vaccination. Receptors were obtained from an adult in good health. Each CDR3 is given with its conserved first and last residue. Fields, in order: D gene, clone size, J gene, V gene, CDR3 DNA, CDR3 protein. D genes are given only for firm matches. Clone size is given for some rows only: seen once, a few or many times, or a class if the clone is expanded.

d_call: .; clone_size: .; j_call: TRBJ1-5; v_call: TRBV19; cdr3_nt: TGTGCCAGTACCCCAGACGGGAGCAATCAGCCCCAGCATTTT; cdr3_aa: CASTPDGSNQPQHF
d_call: TRBD2; clone_size: .; j_call: TRBJ2-5; v_call: TRBV5-4; cdr3_nt: TGTGCCAGCAGCTCTGGGACTAGCGGGGAGACCCAGTACTTC; cdr3_aa: CASSSGTSGETQYF
d_call: .; clone_size: .; j_call: TRBJ1-3; v_call: TRBV5-1; cdr3_nt: TGCGCCAGCAGCTTGTTGGGACCGAACTCTGGAAACACCATATATTTT; cdr3_aa: CASSLLGPNSGNTIYF
d_call: .; clone_size: few; j_call: TRBJ1-6; v_call: TRBV4-1; cdr3_nt: TGCGCCAGCAGCCAAGGTCAGGGACTTTATAATTCACCCCTCCACTTT; cdr3_aa: CASSQGQGLYNSPLHF
d_call: .; clone_size: .; j_call: TRBJ2-1; v_call: TRBV6-5; cdr3_nt: TGTGCCAGCAATGGCGGCCCCGGGTTTGAGCAGTTCTTC; cdr3_aa: CASNGGPGFEQFF
d_call: .; clone_size: once; j_call: TRBJ2-3; v_call: TRBV28; cdr3_nt: TGTGCCAGCAGTTCCCTTGGACGAGATACGCAGTATTTT; cdr3_aa: CASSSLGRDTQYF
d_call: .; clone_size: .; j_call: TRBJ1-2; v_call: TRBV4-3; cdr3_nt: TGCGCCAGCAGCCAAGACAGGGTCTCCTTTGGCTACACCTTC; cdr3_aa: CASSQDRVSFGYTF
d_call: .; clone_size: .; j_call: TRBJ1-2; v_call: TRBV11-2; cdr3_nt: TGTGCCAGCAGGGAGATTGCGGTGGGCTATGGCTACACCTTC; cdr3_aa: CASREIAVGYGYTF
d_call: TRBD1; clone_size: .; j_call: TRBJ1-2; v_call: TRBV6-5; cdr3_nt: TGTGCCAGCAGTTACGGCCAGGGGGCGGGTGGCTACACCTTC; cdr3_aa: CASSYGQGAGGYTF
d_call: .; clone_size: .; j_call: TRBJ2-5; v_call: TRBV5-1; cdr3_nt: TGCGCCAGCAGCTCGACAGTACGCCAAGAGACCCAGTACTTC; cdr3_aa: CASSSTVRQETQYF
d_call: .; clone_size: .; j_call: TRBJ1-1; v_call: TRBV3-1/TRBV3-2; cdr3_nt: TGTGCCAGCAGCCAAGAGGGTGGGAACACTGAAGCTTTCTTT; cdr3_aa: CASSQEGGNTEAFF
d_call: .; clone_size: .; j_call: TRBJ1-2; v_call: TRBV28; cdr3_nt: TGTGCCAGCAGTGGCAACTATGGCTACACCTTC; cdr3_aa: CASSGNYGYTF
d_call: .; clone_size: once; j_call: TRBJ2-1; v_call: TRBV7-9; cdr3_nt: TGTGCCAGCAAAGGACAGGAGGGGACAGAGCAGTTCTTC; cdr3_aa: CASKGQEGTEQFF
d_call: .; clone_size: .; j_call: TRBJ1-5; v_call: TRBV19; cdr3_nt: TGTGCCAGTAGCTCTCAGGGGATCAAGTCTAGCAATCAGCCCCAGCATTTT; cdr3_aa: CASSSQGIKSSNQPQHF
d_call: TRBD1; clone_size: .; j_call: TRBJ1-2; v_call: TRBV11-2; cdr3_nt: TGTGCCAGCAGCCCACGACAGGGTGCCTATGGCTACACCTTC; cdr3_aa: CASSPRQGAYGYTF
d_call: .; clone_size: few; j_call: TRBJ1-6; v_call: TRBV10-3; cdr3_nt: TGTGCCATCAGTCCGACCGGTCATAATTCACCCCTCCACTTT; cdr3_aa: CAISPTGHNSPLHF
d_call: .; clone_size: .; j_call: TRBJ2-3; v_call: TRBV7-2; cdr3_nt: TGTGCCAGCAGCTTAGTCGGTACGCAGTATTTT; cdr3_aa: CASSLVGTQYF
d_call: .; clone_size: .; j_call: TRBJ1-2; v_call: TRBV27; cdr3_nt: TGTGCCAGCAGTACCCTACAGGCCCCCTCTTATGGCTACACCTTC; cdr3_aa: CASSTLQAPSYGYTF
d_call: TRBD1; clone_size: .; j_call: TRBJ1-2; v_call: TRBV6-5; cdr3_nt: TGTGCCAGCAGGTCCGGGACAGGGGGGAACTATGGCTACACCTTC; cdr3_aa: CASRSGTGGNYGYTF
d_call: TRBD2; clone_size: .; j_call: TRBJ2-2; v_call: TRBV7-6; cdr3_nt: TGTGCCAGCAGCTTAGAGGGGCTAGCGGGAGTCACCGGGGAGCTGTTTTTT; cdr3_aa: CASSLEGLAGVTGELFF
d_call: .; clone_size: .; j_call: TRBJ2-1; v_call: TRBV19; cdr3_nt: TGTGCCAGTAGTCCGTCGGGGTTCTACAATGAGCAGTTCTTC; cdr3_aa: CASSPSGFYNEQFF
d_call: .; clone_size: .; j_call: TRBJ2-2; v_call: TRBV19; cdr3_nt: TGTGCCAGTAGCGGAGGGGCCGGGGAGCTGTTTTTT; cdr3_aa: CASSGGAGELFF
d_call: TRBD1; clone_size: many; j_call: TRBJ1-2; v_call: TRBV6-5; cdr3_nt: TGTGCCAGCAGTTACTCGGGACAGGGGAGAGATGGCTACACCTTC; cdr3_aa: CASSYSGQGRDGYTF
d_call: TRBD1; clone_size: medium-sized; j_call: TRBJ2-1; v_call: TRBV5-1; cdr3_nt: TGCGCCAGCAGCTCGGGACAGTCGGGTAATGAGCAGTTCTTC; cdr3_aa: CASSSGQSGNEQFF
d_call: TRBD2; clone_size: .; j_call: TRBJ2-3; v_call: TRBV10-3; cdr3_nt: TGTGCCATCGGTGCTAGCGGAACCACAGATACGCAGTATTTT; cdr3_aa: CAIGASGTTDTQYF
d_call: .; clone_size: .; j_call: TRBJ1-1; v_call: TRBV28; cdr3_nt: TGTGCCAGCAGCCTCGGACGGTCCACTGAAGCTTTCTTT; cdr3_aa: CASSLGRSTEAFF
d_call: .; clone_size: once; j_call: TRBJ1-5; v_call: TRBV19; cdr3_nt: TGTGCCAGTAGCATAGACAGTTATAGCAATCAGCCCCAGCATTTT; cdr3_aa: CASSIDSYSNQPQHF
d_call: TRBD1; clone_size: .; j_call: TRBJ1-6; v_call: TRBV5-4; cdr3_nt: TGTGCCAGCAGCTTGGAGGGGGCAGAATTATCACCCCTCCACTTT; cdr3_aa: CASSLEGAELSPLHF
d_call: .; clone_size: .; j_call: TRBJ1-2; v_call: TRBV4-3; cdr3_nt: TGCGCCAGCAGCCAAGATCAGCCGGGTAACTATGGCTACACCTTC; cdr3_aa: CASSQDQPGNYGYTF
d_call: .; clone_size: .; j_call: TRBJ1-1; v_call: TRBV30; cdr3_nt: TGTGCCTGGAGTGTCTCTCATCGCACTGAAGCTTTCTTT; cdr3_aa: CAWSVSHRTEAFF
d_call: TRBD1; clone_size: .; j_call: TRBJ1-2; v_call: TRBV12-3/TRBV12-4; cdr3_nt: TGTGCCAGCAGGTACAGGGGCGGCTACACCTTC; cdr3_aa: CASRYRGGYTF
d_call: .; clone_size: .; j_call: TRBJ1-5; v_call: TRBV15; cdr3_nt: TGTGCCACCAGCACAGGCGGCCGGAATCAGCCCCAGCATTTT; cdr3_aa: CATSTGGRNQPQHF
d_call: .; clone_size: .; j_call: TRBJ2-1; v_call: TRBV7-8; cdr3_nt: TGTGCCAGCAGCTTAGTGGGGGGACGTGTCTCCTACAATGAGCAGTTCTTC; cdr3_aa: CASSLVGGRVSYNEQFF
d_call: TRBD2; clone_size: once; j_call: TRBJ2-7; v_call: TRBV7-6; cdr3_nt: TGTGCCAGCAGCTTAGAAATGGGGACTAGCCATCGGCAGTACTTC; cdr3_aa: CASSLEMGTSHRQYF
d_call: .; clone_size: .; j_call: TRBJ1-1; v_call: TRBV19; cdr3_nt: TGTGCCAGTAGTATTGGCCAGCGAGTCACTGAAGCTTTCTTT; cdr3_aa: CASSIGQRVTEAFF
d_call: .; clone_size: .; j_call: TRBJ1-5; v_call: TRBV3-1/TRBV3-2; cdr3_nt: TGTGCCAGCAGCCAAGCTTCGGGTCACAATCAGCCCCAGCATTTT; cdr3_aa: CASSQASGHNQPQHF